These 20 T cell receptor beta chains share one sample of origin, sequenced in a study of blood T cell repertoires in COVID-19. Clones were sequenced by immunoSEQ multiplex PCR, and TCRdb holds only the in-frame ones, with some missing. This sample has some 70,000 clones, with about 90% found just once. Sequenced input: peripheral blood. Receptors originate from a woman of 80 years or more with active COVID-19.

The V call is TRBV28, the J call TRBJ2-3, with 10 bases that match TRBD2. The CDR3 spans 18 residues. The ends lost 3 bases at V and 1 base at J; junction bases unmatched: 10. The V gene's germline CDR1 is MDHEN and CDR2 SYDVKM. In DNA, the CDR3 is TGTGCCAGCAGTTTGGTCTTGGCACTAGCGGGACGCACAGATACGCAGTATTTT. It is translated as CASSLVLALAGRTDTQYF.

This chain joins TRBV4-2 and TRBJ2-7, with D perhaps TRBD2 (5 bases). V lost 4 bases and J 8 bases, leaving 27 bases between the germline ends. The CDR3 contains 17 residues. Per the germline V gene, CDR1 is LGHNA and CDR2 is YNFKEQ. CDR3 region: CASSPSLTTSRVAQQYF. CDR3 DNA: TGTGCCAGCAGCCCCTCGCTCACTACTAGTAGGGTGGCTCAGCAGTACTTC.

The chain has TRBV6-2 or TRBV6-3 and TRBJ2-2; the D gene is possibly TRBD2 (6 bases). The CDR3 has 15 amino acids. CDR1 is MNHEY and CDR2 is SVGEGT in the germline V gene. Trimming cost V 1 base and J 3 bases, with 9 bases left between them. CDR3 sequence reads: CASSYFGTHTGELFF. The CDR3 DNA sequence: TGTGCCAGCAGTTACTTCGGGACTCACACCGGGGAGCTGTTTTTT.

The rearrangement uses TRBV3-1 (or the pseudogene TRBV3-2) and TRBJ1-6; 7 nucleotides match TRBD1. The CDR3 consists of 16 residues. Trimming at V came to 2 bases and at J to 2 bases, leaving 3 bases not matched to a gene. Germline-derived CDR1 and CDR2 are LGHDT and YNNKEL (reference sequence). The CDR3 bases are TGTGCCAGCAGCCAAACGCAGGGGGCCTATAATTCACCCCTCCACTTT. Protein sequence: CASSQTQGAYNSPLHF.

This rearrangement joins TRBV5-1 to TRBJ2-2; the match to TRBD2 covers 7 bases. Germline values: CDR1 SGHRS, CDR2 YFSETQ. The junction had 11 bases not matched to a gene; V was cut back by 4 bases and J by 5 bases. The CDR3 covers 16 residues. The chain's CDR3 is CASSPDDPGGTGELFF. CDR3 sequence (DNA): TGCGCCAGCAGCCCCGACGATCCCGGGGGGACCGGGGAGCTGTTTTTT. Filled out from reference TRBV5-1 and TRBJ2-2, the complete variable domain reads KAGVTQTPRYLIKTRGQQVTLSCSPISGHRSVSWYQQTPGQGLQFLFEYFSETQRNKGNFPGRFSGRQFSNSRSEMNVSTLELGDSALYLCASSPDDPGGTGELFFGEGSRLTVL.

The rearrangement joins TRBV7-9 to TRBJ2-7; D remains unclear. The V end was cut by 3 bases, the J end by 0 bases, with 15 bases between. Per germline, CDR1 SEHNR and CDR2 FQNEAQ (reference sequence). The CDR3 loop spans 16 amino acids. Here the CDR3 DNA reads TGTGCCAGCAGCTTCGGAGTTAACATCTACTCCTACGAGCAGTACTTC. This encodes CASSFGVNIYSYEQYF.

In DNA form, the CDR3 reads TGTGCCAGCAGCAGAACTAGCGGAGCCTACGAGCAGTACTTC. Protein: CASSRTSGAYEQYF. V and J are TRBV7-2 and TRBJ2-7; 8 nucleotides match TRBD2. There are 14 residues in the CDR3. Trimming removed 5 bases from V and 2 bases from J; junction bases left unmatched: 5. Germline V CDR1 and CDR2: SGHTA, FQGNSA.

The rearrangement uses TRBV7-3 and TRBJ1-1; unclear D gene. CDR3 size: 14 residues. The V end was cut by 5 bases, the J end by 5 bases, with 15 bases between. CDR1 and CDR2 (germline): SGHTA, FQGTGA. The CDR3 sequence is CASSLAAHATEAFF. The CDR3 bases are TGTGCCAGCAGCCTCGCCGCTCACGCGACTGAAGCTTTCTTT.

The chain recombines TRBV24-1 with TRBJ1-5, with 7 bases lining up with TRBD1. The ends lost 4 bases at V and 5 bases at J; junction bases unmatched: 10. The length of the CDR3 is 16 residues. Germline-derived CDR1 and CDR2 are KGHDR and SFDVKD. The CDR3 sequence: CATSETGTEIYQPQHF. In DNA, the CDR3 is TGTGCCACCAGTGAAACCGGGACAGAAATTTATCAGCCCCAGCATTTT.

The V gene is TRBV5-4, the J gene TRBJ2-1; 9 bases map to TRBD2. V lost 4 bases, J lost 0 bases, and 2 bases stayed unmatched. CDR3 size: 15 residues. CDR1 and CDR2 from the germline V gene are SGHNT and YYREEE (reference sequence). CDR3 in DNA: TGTGCCAGCAGCGTTAGCGGGGGCTCCTACAATGAGCAGTTCTTC. Translating it yields CASSVSGGSYNEQFF.

The chain joins TRBV24-1 to TRBJ2-2; weak D call: TRBD2 (6 bases). This CDR3 has 15 amino acids. Germline assignment: CDR1 KGHDR and CDR2 SFDVKD. V was shortened by 3 bases and J by 5 bases, with 12 bases between the two germline ends. CDR3 region: CATSDPGVGTGELFF. CDR3 DNA: TGTGCCACCAGTGATCCGGGGGTAGGGACCGGGGAGCTGTTTTTT.

The chain carries TRBV7-9 and TRBJ2-6; unclear D gene. The ends were cut back, 5 bases at V and 0 bases at J, with 5 bases in the middle. CDR1 and CDR2 (germline): SEHNR, FQNEAQ (reference sequence). CDR3 size: 14 residues. The CDR3 is CASSASSGANVLTF. The CDR3 DNA follows: TGTGCCAGCAGCGCCAGCTCTGGGGCCAACGTCCTGACTTTC. The full variable domain, completed using reference TRBV7-9 and TRBJ2-6, is DTGVSQNPRHKITKRGQNVTFRCDPISEHNRLYWYRQTLGQGPEFLTYFQNEAQLEKSRLLSDRFSAERPKGSFSTLEIQRTEQGDSAMYLCASSASSGANVLTFGAGSRLTVL.

The chain links TRBV5-5 to TRBJ2-2, with TRBD2 identical over 8 bases. Trimming removed 5 bases from V and 1 base from J; junction bases left unmatched: 7. The CDR3 totals 16 residues. In germline, CDR1 is SGHKS, CDR2 YYEKEE (reference sequence). The CDR3 here is CASSFLAGRNTGELFF. The CDR3 coding sequence is TGTGCCAGCAGTTTCTTAGCGGGAAGGAACACCGGGGAGCTGTTTTTT.

The chain is built from TRBV2 and TRBJ1-6; 8 bases map to TRBD1. The germline CDR1 and CDR2 sequences are SNHLY and FYNNEI. Unmatched junction bases numbered 6, after V lost 3 bases and J lost 14 bases. The CDR3 extends over 13 amino acids. CDR3 sequence (DNA): TGTGCCAGCAGTGAGATACCGACAGGGGCCCTCCACTTT. Translation: CASSEIPTGALHF.

CDR3: CASSPPFAGYTF. The CDR3 nucleotides read TGTGCCAGCAGCCCCCCGTTCGCGGGCTACACCTTC. The chain couples TRBV7-8 to TRBJ1-2; D unclear. Germline assignment: CDR1 SGHVS and CDR2 FQNEAQ. This CDR3 is built from 12 residues. V dropped 5 bases and J dropped 8 bases, with 12 bases sitting between them.

This clone appeared a single time. The chain has TRBV2 and TRBJ2-2, with a tentative D call TRBD2 (5 bases). Germline CDR1 reads SNHLY; CDR2 reads FYNNEI. This CDR3 has 16 amino acids. Deletions cut 3 bases from V and 0 bases from J, with 11 bases between. CDR3 residues: CASSERAATNTGELFF. CDR3 nucleotide sequence: TGTGCCAGCAGTGAGAGGGCAGCTACGAACACCGGGGAGCTGTTTTTT.

This chain connects TRBV21-1 to TRBJ2-1; no check of the table's D call, TRBD1, against the DNA was made. TRBV21-1 is a documented pseudogene. There are 17 residues in the CDR3. The CDR3 nucleotides are TGTGCCAGCAGCTTCATCGAGGGGGACAGGGAAGTGGATGAGCAGTTCTTC. Its translation: CASSFIEGDREVDEQFF.

V gene TRBV2 combines with J gene TRBJ2-5, with 12 bases lining up with TRBD2. V lost 7 bases and J lost 6; bases outside the gene matches: 9. Looked up from germline, CDR1 is SNHLY and CDR2 is FYNNEI. This CDR3 is 15 amino acids long. The CDR3 sequence: CASIQLAGGGKTQYF. CDR3 sequence (DNA): TGTGCCAGCATCCAACTAGCGGGAGGTGGGAAGACCCAGTACTTC.

This clone is a singleton in its sample. The chain recombines TRBV10-3 with TRBJ2-1; no firm D call. Germline V CDR1 and CDR2: ENHRY, SYGVKD. V shed 5 bases and J shed 6 bases, with 8 bases lying between them. This CDR3 contains 12 residues. CDR3 sequence: CAISPRSNEQFF. The CDR3, as DNA: TGTGCCATCAGTCCAAGGAGCAATGAGCAGTTCTTC.

The chain is built from TRBV6-6 and TRBJ2-7, with TRBD2 matching over 8 bases. The CDR3 sequence is 15 residues long. J lost 7 bases, V lost 7 bases, and 15 bases had no gene match. CDR1 MNHNY and CDR2 SVGAGI come from the germline V gene (reference sequence). Here the CDR3 DNA reads TGTGCCAGCACATCCCAGCGGGAGACCTCTCCGGAGCAGTACTTC. Protein sequence: CASTSQRETSPEQYF.